These 3 T cell receptor beta chains were sequenced from one sample in a study of T-cell memory formation after mild COVID-19. TCRdb used MiXCR to reprocess the 5' RACE reads, holding one entry per CDR3 protein. The sample has about 430,000 distinct CDR3 sequences, approximately 24% seen once. Sequencing input: PBMCs or a T cell subset sorted from them (not recorded which). Every receptor here comes from an adult woman who had mild COVID-19 (a few samples of this study predate the infection). Cell type and time point are not known.

CDR3 sequence: CASSETGDGYEQYF. CDR3 in DNA: TGTGCCAGCAGCGAGACAGGGGACGGCTACGAGCAGTACTTC. The genes are TRBV14 and TRBJ2-7; TRBD1 matches 8 bases. Trimming cost V 5 bases and J 3 bases; bases outside gene matches: 6. Germline CDR1 SGHDN, CDR2 FVKESK. The CDR3 totals 14 residues.

The chain employs TRBV7-2 and TRBJ2-3; D might be TRBD2 (6 bases). This CDR3 has 15 amino acids. Trimming left V 1 base short and J 2 bases short, with 10 bases between. CDR1 and CDR2 from the germline V gene are SGHTA and FQGNSA. CDR3 sequence: CASSLDGRITDTQYF. For the CDR3, the DNA is TGTGCCAGCAGCTTAGACGGGAGAATCACAGATACGCAGTATTTT.

This clonotype was seen a handful of times. This sequence joins TRBV7-9 and TRBJ2-3; 8 nucleotides line up with TRBD1. CDR1 is SEHNR, CDR2 FQNEAQ, per germline (reference sequence). CDR3 length equals 13 residues. V shed 5 bases and J 9 bases; nucleotides not matched to a gene: 7. Written as DNA, the CDR3 is TGTGCCAGCAGCACTACCAGGGGGCCGACGCAGTATTTT. Its translation: CASSTTRGPTQYF.